Below are 20 T cell receptor beta chains sequenced from a single sample in a study of blood T cell repertoires in COVID-19. Generated by immunoSEQ multiplex PCR, the TCRdb table keeps only in-frame clones and is missing some. Of around 250,000 clones listed, about 91% are singletons. Specimen: PBMCs or T cells enriched from blood (not recorded which). The receptors shown here come from a human donor in a cohort exposed to, infected with or recovered from COVID-19 (not recorded which). The donor label of this sample is uncertain.

V usage is TRBV4-2 and J usage is TRBJ1-1, with D unresolved. V was clipped by 1 base and J by 0 bases, with 6 bases between them. The CDR3 consists of 14 residues. CDR1 and CDR2 from the germline V gene are LGHNA and YNFKEQ. As DNA, the CDR3 is TGTGCCAGCAGCCAAGCCCAGTTGAACACTGAAGCTTTCTTT. The encoded protein is CASSQAQLNTEAFF.

The rearrangement uses TRBV2 and TRBJ1-6, with TRBD1 identical over 7 bases. J lost 5 bases, V lost 3 bases, and 13 bases had no gene match. Germline assignment: CDR1 SNHLY and CDR2 FYNNEI. The CDR3 has 18 residues. CDR3 coding DNA: TGTGCCAGCAGTGACGACCACCTTGGACAGGCAGATAATTCACCCCTCCACTTT. Translating it yields CASSDDHLGQADNSPLHF.

The chain couples TRBV19 to TRBJ1-1, with 9 bases aligning to TRBD1. The trim removed 7 bases at V and 4 bases at J, leaving 10 bases unmatched. This CDR3 contains 15 residues. Germline lookup yields CDR1 LNHDA and CDR2 SQIVND (reference sequence). Here the CDR3 DNA reads TGTGCCAGTAACGATTTACAGGGGGCGGTCACTGAAGCTTTCTTT. Amino acids: CASNDLQGAVTEAFF. The full variable domain, completed using reference TRBV19 and TRBJ1-1, is DGGITQSPKYLFRKEGQNVTLSCEQNLNHDAMYWYRQDPGQGLRLIYYSQIVNDFQKGDIAEGYSVSREKKESFPLTVTSAQKNPTAFYLCASNDLQGAVTEAFFGQGTRLTVV.

The count of this clone is one. The chain employs TRBV7-2 and TRBJ1-1; 7 nucleotides align to TRBD1. This CDR3 has 15 amino acids. The germline V gene has CDR1 SGHTA and CDR2 FQGNSA. The junction had 6 bases not matched to a gene; V was cut back by 4 bases and J by 1 base. DNA for the CDR3: TGTGCCAGCAGCTCCTACAGGGGTCGGAACACTGAAGCTTTCTTT. Translated: CASSSYRGRNTEAFF.

This chain connects TRBV10-3 to TRBJ1-1, with D hard to call. The germline CDR1 and CDR2 sequences are ENHRY and SYGVKD. The CDR3 sequence is 13 residues long. V was trimmed by 5 bases and J by 2 bases, leaving 9 bases between them. The CDR3 coding sequence is TGTGCCATCAGTCGCGAAGATAACACTGAAGCTTTCTTT. Translation gives CAISREDNTEAFF.

The chain recombines TRBV10-3 with TRBJ2-7; 12 bases match TRBD2. Germline loops: CDR1 ENHRY, CDR2 SYGVKD. The CDR3 covers 17 residues. V lost 0 bases and J lost 2; bases outside the gene matches: 5. The CDR3 DNA reads as TGTGCCATCAGTGAGTCGGGAGGGACTAGCGGGCCCTACGAGCAGTACTTC. As protein: CAISESGGTSGPYEQYF.

CDR3 region: CASSRGGVSEKLFF. The CDR3 coding sequence is TGTGCCAGCAGCCGGGGAGGGGTCAGCGAAAAACTGTTTTTT. V gene TRBV7-2 combines with J gene TRBJ1-4; possibly TRBD1 for D (5 bases). Germline CDR1 is SGHTA and CDR2 is FQGNSA. The ends were cut back, 5 bases at V and 8 bases at J, with 15 bases in the middle. This CDR3 region has 14 residues.

The V gene is TRBV6-2 or TRBV6-3, the J gene TRBJ1-4, with D possibly TRBD1 on 5 matching bases. This CDR3 is built from 16 residues. CDR1 is MNHEY and CDR2 is SVGEGT in the germline V gene. With 5 bases removed from V and 8 bases from J, the gap between germline ends came to 21 bases. For the CDR3, the DNA is TGTGCCAGCAGTCCGGGACCGGGAGGATGGGAGGAAAAACTGTTTTTT. Residues: CASSPGPGGWEEKLFF.

The J gene is TRBJ2-3, the V gene TRBV19; TRBD2 aligns across 12 bases. CDR1 and CDR2 from the germline V gene are LNHDA and SQIVND (reference sequence). The ends lost 4 bases at V and 7 bases at J; junction bases unmatched: 6. The CDR3 has 15 residues. CDR3 nucleotides: TGTGCCAGTAGTAGTCTAGCGGGGGGGGATCATACGCAGTATTTT. As protein: CASSSLAGGDHTQYF.

The CDR3 bases are TGTGCCAGTAGCGTCGGGACAGGGGGTCATATTCATGGCTACACCTTC. Translating it yields CASSVGTGGHIHGYTF. V gene TRBV19 combines with J gene TRBJ1-2; 11 bases agree with TRBD1. The V segment lost 6 bases and the J segment 6 bases; nucleotides outside the gene matches: 12. The CDR3 has 16 amino acids. Germline V gene sequence: CDR1 LNHDA, CDR2 SQIVND (reference sequence).

To note about this clone: At the DNA level, this CDR3 is encoded by other sequences in the same sample as well. CDR3 DNA sequence: TGTGCCACCAGCAGAGATCCAGGGGAAAAACTGTTTTTT. It encodes CATSRDPGEKLFF. This sequence joins TRBV15 and TRBJ1-4; D is perhaps TRBD1 (5 bases). CDR1 is LNHNV and CDR2 is YYDKDF in the germline V gene (reference sequence). The CDR3 is 13 amino acids. Trimming pared 0 bases from V and 8 bases from J, leaving 7 bases between.

CDR3 in amino acids: CASSHLPSGVRYF. CDR3 sequence (DNA): TGCGCCAGCAGCCACTTGCCCTCGGGGGTGCGGTACTTC. The chain employs TRBV4-1 and TRBJ2-7; D is possibly TRBD2 (6 bases). This CDR3 region has 13 residues. Per germline, CDR1 MGHRA and CDR2 YSYEKL. The V gene lost 3 bases and the J gene lost 12 bases, with 18 bases spanning the gap.

The J gene is TRBJ2-5, the V gene TRBV18; 7 bases align to TRBD1. After removal of 3 bases from V and 3 bases from J, the junction contained 7 bases not matched to a gene. The CDR3 covers 15 residues. Germline V lookup: CDR1 KGHSH, CDR2 LQKENI. This CDR3 reads CASSPLQGLEETQYF. CDR3 sequence (DNA): TGTGCCAGCTCACCCTTACAGGGGTTGGAAGAGACCCAGTACTTC.

A remark on this clone: Other nucleotide sequences from this sample produce the same CDR3. J is TRBJ2-7 and V is TRBV27; perhaps TRBD2 as D (5 bases). Germline-derived CDR1 and CDR2 are MNHEY and SMNVEV (reference sequence). CDR3 length equals 13 residues. The ends were cut back, 2 bases at V and 2 bases at J, with 7 bases in the middle. CDR3 sequence: CASSLRGTYEQYF. The CDR3 nucleotides are TGTGCCAGCAGTTTACGGGGAACCTACGAGCAGTACTTC.

CDR3 protein: CASSRTSGYEQYF. CDR3 DNA sequence: TGTGCCAGCAGTCGGACTAGTGGGTACGAGCAGTACTTC. V is TRBV3-1 (or the pseudogene TRBV3-2) and J is TRBJ2-7; TRBD2 matches 7 bases. Per germline, CDR1 LGHDT and CDR2 YNNKEL (reference sequence). Unmatched junction bases numbered 6, after V lost 6 bases and J lost 4 bases. The CDR3 spans 13 residues.

This rearrangement joins TRBV5-6 to TRBJ2-3, with TRBD2 matching over 7 bases. After removal of 4 bases from V and 6 bases from J, the junction contained 11 bases not matched to a gene. This CDR3 is 15 amino acids long. The germline CDR1 and CDR2 sequences are SGHDT and YYEEEE. DNA for the CDR3: TGTGCCAGCAGCGTTACTAGATCGCGGGGGGATACGCAGTATTTT. This gives the protein CASSVTRSRGDTQYF.

The genes are TRBV5-1 and TRBJ1-2, with 10 bases that match TRBD1. Trimming at V came to 3 bases and at J to 3 bases, leaving 2 bases not matched to a gene. The V gene's germline CDR1 is SGHRS and CDR2 YFSETQ. There are 14 residues in the CDR3. Here the CDR3 reads CASSWTGGDYGYTF. CDR3 bases: TGCGCCAGCAGCTGGACAGGGGGTGACTATGGCTACACCTTC.

The chain carries TRBV5-4 and TRBJ2-2, with TRBD2 matching over 8 bases. This CDR3 is built from 16 residues. V dropped 3 bases and J dropped 4; count of bases not matched to a gene: 8. Germline CDR1 reads SGHNT; CDR2 reads YYREEE (reference sequence). This CDR3 is CASSSPYRGGTGELFF. CDR3 nucleotide sequence: TGTGCCAGCAGCTCGCCTTATCGGGGGGGCACCGGGGAGCTGTTTTTT.

V gene TRBV5-1 combines with J gene TRBJ2-1; D is perhaps TRBD1 (6 bases). The germline V gene has CDR1 SGHRS and CDR2 YFSETQ. The CDR3 sequence is 13 residues long. The germline V and J ends were trimmed by 2 bases and 9 bases, with 12 bases remaining between them. CDR3 nucleotides: TGCGCCAGCAGCTTCCAGGGGTTGGGTGAGCAGTTCTTC. This gives the protein CASSFQGLGEQFF.

The chain uses TRBV7-9 and TRBJ1-2; TRBD1 agrees at 7 bases. The CDR3 is made up of 18 amino acids. In germline, CDR1 is SEHNR, CDR2 FQNEAQ (reference sequence). J gave up 2 bases and V 5 bases, and 17 bases lay outside the gene matches. The CDR3 sequence is CASSRVSEYRGGNYGYTF. The CDR3 region has the DNA TGTGCCAGCAGCCGCGTTTCTGAATACAGGGGAGGAAACTATGGCTACACCTTC.